This record concerns one T cell receptor (beta chain) sequence. This record comes from a study of cytomegalovirus exposure and HLA in healthy donors. This CDR3 contains 15 residues. With 3 bases removed from V and 0 bases from J, the gap between germline ends came to 10 bases. The germline V gene has CDR1 SGDLS and CDR2 YYNGEE. The PCR had 60 Vbeta and 13 Jbeta primers. This table comes from immunoSEQ multiplex PCR, and its TCRdb copy is limited to in-frame clones, with some not included. The sample gives about 31,000 clones, approximately 67% of which show up once; 10% is in the top ten. Sequenced sample: PBMCs. This sequence was found in a middle-aged man in good health and CMV-seropositive. This rearrangement joins TRBV9 to TRBJ1-3; possible D gene TRBD1, 5 bases. Here the CDR3 DNA reads TGTGCCAGCAGCGCGGGACTGATCTCTGGAAACACCATATATTTT. Translation: CASSAGLISGNTIYF.